The rows below give T cell receptor beta chains drawn from one sample of a study of cytotoxic CD8 clonotypes in ibrutinib-treated CLL. Repertoires were generated with immunoSEQ multiplex PCR, while TCRdb's copy carries only in-frame clones and drops some. The table shows about 49,000 clones, with 53% occurring only once. This specimen consisted of PBMCs, obtained after 12 months of ibrutinib treatment. All receptors come from a human donor with chronic lymphocytic leukemia. The CDR3 runs from the conserved cysteine through the conserved F or W. A D gene is named only where the DNA matches it firmly. Only part of the rows carry a size: once, few, many, or a class if the clone is expanded.

V gene,D gene,J gene,clone size,CDR3 DNA,CDR3 protein
TRBV6-1,NA,TRBJ1-1,NA,TGTGCCAGCAGGGACAGCTTGAACACTGAAGCTTTCTTT,CASRDSLNTEAFF
TRBV2,NA,TRBJ2-7,NA,TGTGCCAGCAGTGAAGAGCACGACGAGCAGTACTTC,CASSEEHDEQYF
TRBV19,NA,TRBJ1-1,many,TGTGCCAGTAGTATCGACTTTGAAGCTTTCTTT,CASSIDFEAFF
TRBV6-6,TRBD1,TRBJ1-2,NA,TGTGCCAGCAGTTCGGGACAGGGGGCGAACTATGGCTACACCTTC,CASSSGQGANYGYTF
TRBV18,TRBD2,TRBJ2-1,NA,TGTGCCAGCTCACGGGGGACTAGCGGGAGTAATGAGCAGTTCTTC,CASSRGTSGSNEQFF
TRBV10-3,NA,TRBJ1-2,few,TGTGCCATCAGTGACAGGGACTATGGCTACACCTTC,CAISDRDYGYTF
TRBV9,NA,TRBJ1-2,NA,TGTGCCAGCACCCTCGCAGGGGATGTTTATGGCTACACCTTC,CASTLAGDVYGYTF
TRBV30,TRBD2,TRBJ2-5,once,TGTGCCTGGAGTCCCTCCAAACTAGCGGGAGGAGGGGAGACCCAGTACTTC,CAWSPSKLAGGGETQYF
TRBV7-9,NA,TRBJ2-7,NA,TGTGCCAGCAGTCGCGGCCAGGGGGGGTCCAACTACGAGCAGTACTTC,CASSRGQGGSNYEQYF
TRBV7-3,NA,TRBJ1-1,once,TGTGCCAGCAGCTTAATCTTGAACACTGAAGCTTTCTTT,CASSLILNTEAFF
TRBV5-8,NA,TRBJ1-2,NA,TGTGCCAGCAGCTTACAGGGTTATGGCTACACCTTC,CASSLQGYGYTF
TRBV13,NA,TRBJ1-3,NA,TGTGCCAGCAGCTTGGGGGGAAACACCATATATTTT,CASSLGGNTIYF
TRBV5-1,TRBD1,TRBJ2-4,NA,TGCGCCAGCAAGGGCCAGGGGGAAAACATTCAGTACTTC,CASKGQGENIQYF
TRBV9,TRBD2,TRBJ2-7,NA,TGTGCCAGCAGCGTGAGGGCTAGCGGGTCCTACGAGCAGTACTTC,CASSVRASGSYEQYF
TRBV30,TRBD2,TRBJ2-1,NA,TGTGCCTGGAGTGGGGCGGTAGCGGGAGGATTTGAGCAGTTCTTC,CAWSGAVAGGFEQFF
TRBV19,TRBD1,TRBJ1-5,NA,TGTGCCAGTAGTTTAGGGGGCGAGATTCAGCCCCAGCATTTT,CASSLGGEIQPQHF
TRBV2,NA,TRBJ2-7,few,TGTGCCAGCAGTGAAGCGGTAATCGAGCAGTACTTC,CASSEAVIEQYF
TRBV25-1,NA,TRBJ2-7,few,TGTGCCAGCAGTGAATCTCCTAGCGTCAGCTCCTACGAGCAGTACTTC,CASSESPSVSSYEQYF
TRBV2,NA,TRBJ2-1,NA,TGTGCCAGCCGGGACACGGCGAATGAGCAGTTCTTC,CASRDTANEQFF
TRBV28,NA,TRBJ2-7,NA,TGTGCCAGCAGGGGGCCCGGCCCTTACGAGCAGTACTTC,CASRGPGPYEQYF
TRBV7-9,NA,TRBJ1-2,once,TGTGCCAGCAGCCTTCCCGGACAGAGGAACCTCTATGGCTACACCTTC,CASSLPGQRNLYGYTF
TRBV28,TRBD1,TRBJ1-4,few,TGTGCCAGCAGTTTATTGAGTGACAGGGTCGGAGAAAAACTGTTTTTT,CASSLLSDRVGEKLFF
TRBV5-1,TRBD2,TRBJ2-1,NA,TGCGCCAGCAGCGGAGTCGGGACTAGTTTCAATGAGCAGTTCTTC,CASSGVGTSFNEQFF
TRBV19,NA,TRBJ1-1,few,TGTGCCAGTAGTATAGATGCTACAGTGAACACTGAAGCTTTCTTT,CASSIDATVNTEAFF
TRBV15,TRBD2,TRBJ2-4,NA,TGTGCCACCAGCAGAGATCGTAGCGGGACGGCCAAAAACATTCAGTACTTC,CATSRDRSGTAKNIQYF
TRBV4-2,TRBD1,TRBJ2-7,NA,TGTGCCAGCAGCCGGGGACAGGGCTACGAGCAGTACTTC,CASSRGQGYEQYF
TRBV18,TRBD1,TRBJ2-2,NA,TGTGCCAGCTCACTGGACAGGGGAACCGGGGAGCTGTTTTTT,CASSLDRGTGELFF
TRBV4-2,TRBD2,TRBJ2-7,NA,TGTGCCAGCAGCCAACCTAGCGGATCCGAGCAGTACTTC,CASSQPSGSEQYF
TRBV15,NA,TRBJ1-3,NA,TGTGCCACCAGCAGAGATGGGTTGGGCAACTCTGGAAACACCATATATTTT,CATSRDGLGNSGNTIYF
TRBV28,TRBD1,TRBJ2-5,NA,TGTGCCAGCAGTCCAGAAACAGGGGTGCGGGCCCAGTACTTC,CASSPETGVRAQYF
TRBV28,NA,TRBJ2-5,NA,TGTGCCAGCAACGCGCTCCGGACCCAGTACTTC,CASNALRTQYF
TRBV18,TRBD2,TRBJ2-5,NA,TGTGCCAGCTCACCAGTCCGGAATCGACTAGCGGGTCAGACCCAAGAGACCCAGTACTTC,CASSPVRNRLAGQTQETQYF
TRBV14,TRBD1,TRBJ2-7,few,TGTGCCAGCAGCTTCGGACAGGGACCCTACGAGCAGTACTTC,CASSFGQGPYEQYF
TRBV7-7,TRBD1,TRBJ1-4,few,TGTGCTAGCAGCCCAGGGGGCTCTAATGAAAAACTGTTTTTT,CASSPGGSNEKLFF
TRBV5-4,NA,TRBJ1-1,NA,TGTGCCAGCAGCTTCGGACAGTCCAAGAACACTGAAGCTTTCTTT,CASSFGQSKNTEAFF
TRBV7-6,TRBD1,TRBJ1-5,medium-sized,TGTGCCAGCAGCTTAGGGGGACAGTTTCATCAGCCCCAGCATTTT,CASSLGGQFHQPQHF
TRBV2,TRBD1,TRBJ1-5,once,TGTGCCAGCAGTGAAGCCCGGACAGGCCCCAATCAGCCCCAGCATTTT,CASSEARTGPNQPQHF
TRBV4-1,TRBD1,TRBJ2-7,few,TGCGCCAGCAGACGTGAAGGGGGCAGCTACGAGCAGTACTTC,CASRREGGSYEQYF
TRBV4-1,NA,TRBJ1-4,NA,TGCGCCAGCAGCCAGCAACCGGGACCAAGATACGAAAAACTGTTTTTT,CASSQQPGPRYEKLFF
TRBV7-9,NA,TRBJ1-1,NA,TGTGCCAGCAGCCCCCGGGGCTCGTGGGATGAAGCTTTCTTT,CASSPRGSWDEAFF
TRBV2,NA,TRBJ1-6,NA,TGTGCCAGCGGCCACAGGGAGGGCAATAATTCACCCCTCCACTTT,CASGHREGNNSPLHF
TRBV30,TRBD2,TRBJ2-2,NA,TGTGCCAGCAGGACTAGCGGGAGGGGGAACACCGGGGAGCTGTTTTTT,CASRTSGRGNTGELFF